This T cell receptor (beta chain) was sequenced for a study of lung T cells in sarcoidosis with Löfgren's syndrome. This clonotype was counted ten times or more. MiXCR was run by TCRdb on the reads, yielding one entry per CDR3 protein. Among 55,000 to 80,000 distinct CDR3 sequences, less than 25% were seen once, and the ten largest hold about 2.2%. Per the germline V gene, CDR1 is SGHTA and CDR2 is FQGNSA. The CDR3 runs to 17 residues. Trimming removed 0 bases from V and 7 bases from J; junction bases left unmatched: 7. The sequenced material came from CD4+ T cells from PBMCs. The chain links TRBV7-2 to TRBJ2-1; TRBD2 agrees at 12 bases. This receptor was obtained from a human donor with sarcoidosis (Löfgren's syndrome or another form), or a control subject (not recorded which). The CDR3 DNA follows: TGTGCCAGCAGCTTAGCCCCTAGCGGGAGGGCCGGGAATGAGCAGTTCTTC. It is translated as CASSLAPSGRAGNEQFF.